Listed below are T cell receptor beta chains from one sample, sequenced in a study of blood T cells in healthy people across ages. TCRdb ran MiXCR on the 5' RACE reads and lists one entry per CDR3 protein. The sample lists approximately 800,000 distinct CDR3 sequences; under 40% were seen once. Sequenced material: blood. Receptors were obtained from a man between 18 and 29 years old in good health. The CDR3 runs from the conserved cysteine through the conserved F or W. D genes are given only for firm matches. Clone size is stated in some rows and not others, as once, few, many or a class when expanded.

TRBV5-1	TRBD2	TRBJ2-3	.	CASRKRGDLTDTQYF	TGCGCCAGCAGGAAGCGGGGGGACCTCACAGATACGCAGTATTTT
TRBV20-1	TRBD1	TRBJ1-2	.	CSAREGQGIVNYGYTF	TGCAGTGCTAGAGAGGGACAGGGGATAGTGAACTATGGCTACACCTTC
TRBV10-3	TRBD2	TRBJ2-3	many	CAISELSTSGSRTDTQYF	TGTGCCATCAGTGAGTTGAGCACTAGCGGTTCTCGCACAGATACGCAGTATTTT
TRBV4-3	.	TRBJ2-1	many	CASSRGKIEQFF	TGCGCCAGCAGCAGGGGAAAGATTGAGCAGTTCTTC
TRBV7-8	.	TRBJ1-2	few	CASSLEVRPNYGYTF	TGTGCCAGCAGCTTAGAGGTCAGGCCTAACTATGGCTACACCTTC
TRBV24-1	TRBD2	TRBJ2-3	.	CATSAMTSIYSTDTQYF	TGTGCCACCAGTGCCATGACTAGCATATACAGCACAGATACGCAGTATTTT
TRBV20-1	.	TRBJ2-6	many	CSAYNSGANVLTF	TGCAGTGCTTACAACTCTGGGGCCAACGTCCTGACTTTC
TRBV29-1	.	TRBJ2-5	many	CSVAHAQETQYF	TGCAGCGTTGCCCACGCCCAAGAGACCCAGTACTTC
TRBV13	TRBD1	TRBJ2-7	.	CASSLEDRVNYEQYF	TGTGCCAGCAGCTTAGAGGACAGGGTTAACTACGAGCAGTACTTC
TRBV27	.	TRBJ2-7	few	CASSYGGRREGLSYEQYF	TGTGCCAGCAGCTACGGGGGAAGACGGGAAGGCCTCTCCTACGAGCAGTACTTC
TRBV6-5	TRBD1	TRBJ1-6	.	CASSWETGISPLHF	TGTGCCAGCAGTTGGGAGACAGGGATTTCACCCCTCCACTTT
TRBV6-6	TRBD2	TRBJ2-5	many	CASSYGGGETQYF	TGTGCCAGCAGTTACGGGGGAGGGGAGACCCAGTACTTC
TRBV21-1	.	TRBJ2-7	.	CASSSGGRIEQYF	TGTGCCAGCAGCAGCGGGGGCCGGATCGAGCAGTACTTC
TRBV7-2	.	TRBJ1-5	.	CASSLGPWGQGNQPQHF	TGTGCCAGCAGCTTAGGTCCCTGGGGGCAGGGCAATCAGCCCCAGCATTTT
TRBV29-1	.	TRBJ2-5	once	CSVESSGQQETQYF	TGCAGCGTTGAATCCTCGGGGCAGCAAGAGACCCAGTACTTC
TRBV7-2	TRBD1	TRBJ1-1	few	CASSSQGGLAAFF	TGTGCCAGCAGCTCCCAGGGGGGATTAGCAGCTTTCTTT
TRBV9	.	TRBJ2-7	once	CASSVGWDNSYEQYF	TGTGCCAGCAGCGTAGGATGGGACAACTCCTACGAGCAGTACTTC
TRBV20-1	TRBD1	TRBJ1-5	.	CSARGDRAISNQPQHF	TGCAGTGCTAGAGGGGACAGGGCAATTAGCAATCAGCCCCAGCATTTT
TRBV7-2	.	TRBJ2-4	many	CASSLVAGRNIQYF	TGTGCCAGCAGCTTAGTTGCAGGACGGAACATTCAGTACTTC
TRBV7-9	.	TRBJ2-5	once	CASSLRGQPGETQYF	TGTGCCAGCAGCTTAAGAGGACAGCCCGGGGAGACCCAGTACTTC
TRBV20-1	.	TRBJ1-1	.	CSAAGLGATNTEAFF	TGCAGTGCCGCGGGGTTAGGGGCTACGAACACTGAAGCTTTCTTT
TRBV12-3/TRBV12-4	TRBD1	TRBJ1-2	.	CASRITGAASEYGYTF	TGTGCCAGCAGGATTACAGGGGCCGCCTCGGAGTATGGCTACACCTTC
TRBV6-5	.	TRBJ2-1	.	CASSYQRNNEQFF	TGTGCCAGCAGTTACCAACGGAACAATGAGCAGTTCTTC
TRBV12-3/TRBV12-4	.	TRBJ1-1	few	CASRPKEPLLTEAFF	TGTGCCAGCAGACCTAAGGAACCGCTTCTCACTGAAGCTTTCTTT
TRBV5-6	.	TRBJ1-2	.	CAGSPSEAGYGYTF	TGTGCCGGCAGCCCCAGCGAGGCCGGCTATGGCTACACCTTC
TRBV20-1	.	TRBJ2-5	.	CSATETQYF	TGCAGTGCCACGGAGACCCAGTACTTC
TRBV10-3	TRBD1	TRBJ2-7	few	CAISVGTGEPYEQYF	TGTGCCATCAGTGTGGGGACAGGGGAACCTTACGAGCAGTACTTC
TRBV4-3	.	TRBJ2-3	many	CASSQLGADTQYF	TGCGCCAGCAGCCAGCTGGGGGCAGATACGCAGTATTTT
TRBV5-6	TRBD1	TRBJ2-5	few	CASSSLGRGGPIQETQYF	TGTGCCAGCAGCTCTCTCGGAAGAGGGGGCCCAATACAAGAGACCCAGTACTTC
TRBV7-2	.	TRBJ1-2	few	CASSLVSGGSGYTF	TGTGCCAGCAGCTTAGTTAGCGGGGGGAGTGGCTACACCTTC
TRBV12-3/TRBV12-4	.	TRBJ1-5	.	CASSRRSAGVNQPQHF	TGTGCCAGCAGCCGTAGGTCGGCAGGGGTAAATCAGCCCCAGCATTTT
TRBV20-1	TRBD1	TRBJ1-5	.	CSARIRDRPNQPQHF	TGCAGTGCTAGAATCCGGGACAGGCCTAATCAGCCCCAGCATTTT
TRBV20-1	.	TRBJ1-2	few	CSASPPGQTYGYTF	TGCAGTGCTAGCCCTCCGGGACAAACTTATGGCTACACCTTC
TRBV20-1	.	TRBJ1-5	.	CSARASTATFNQPQHF	TGCAGTGCTAGAGCGTCGACAGCTACTTTTAATCAGCCCCAGCATTTT
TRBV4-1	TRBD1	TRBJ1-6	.	CASSHAPGDRVGNSPLHF	TGCGCCAGCAGCCACGCTCCCGGGGACAGGGTTGGAAATTCACCCCTCCACTTT
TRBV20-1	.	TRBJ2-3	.	CSAREGAMADTQYF	TGCAGTGCTAGGGAGGGGGCGATGGCAGATACGCAGTATTTT
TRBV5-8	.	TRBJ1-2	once	CTSSSGGYGYTF	TGTACCAGCAGCTCGGGCGGCTATGGCTACACCTTC
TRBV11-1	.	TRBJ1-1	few	CASSSLPGTEAFF	TGTGCCAGCAGCTCCCTCCCAGGCACTGAAGCTTTCTTT
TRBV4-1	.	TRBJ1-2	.	CASSPGFNTAYGYTF	TGCGCCAGCAGCCCAGGATTTAATACCGCCTATGGCTACACCTTC
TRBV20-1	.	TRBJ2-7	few	CSAPEGGTYNEQYF	TGCAGTGCGCCCGAGGGGGGGACCTACAATGAGCAGTACTTC
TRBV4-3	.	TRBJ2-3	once	CASSQIEEGEDTQYF	TGCGCCAGCAGCCAAATCGAAGAGGGGGAAGATACGCAGTATTTT
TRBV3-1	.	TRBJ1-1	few	CASSQERDGYTEAFF	TGTGCCAGCAGCCAAGAAAGGGATGGTTACACTGAAGCTTTCTTT
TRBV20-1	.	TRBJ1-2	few	CSASVEGADGYTF	TGCAGTGCTTCCGTGGAAGGGGCGGATGGCTACACCTTC
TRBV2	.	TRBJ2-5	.	CASSGREQYF	TGTGCCAGCAGTGGTCGAGAGCAGTACTTC